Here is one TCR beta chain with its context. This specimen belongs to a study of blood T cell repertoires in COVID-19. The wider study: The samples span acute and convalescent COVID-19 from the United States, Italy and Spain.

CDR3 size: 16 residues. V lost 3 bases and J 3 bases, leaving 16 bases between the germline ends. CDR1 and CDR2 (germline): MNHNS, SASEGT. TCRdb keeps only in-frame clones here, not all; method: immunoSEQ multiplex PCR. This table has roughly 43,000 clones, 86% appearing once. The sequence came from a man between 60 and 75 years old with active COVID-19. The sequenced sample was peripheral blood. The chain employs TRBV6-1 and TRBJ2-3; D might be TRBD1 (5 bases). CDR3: CASSDGASGRTDTQYF. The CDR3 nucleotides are TGTGCCAGCAGTGATGGGGCCTCGGGCAGGACAGATACGCAGTATTTT.